One sample yielded the 5 T cell receptor beta chains listed below, sequenced in a study of T cells in Graves' hyperthyroidism and ophthalmopathy. From RNA transcripts, TCR beta CDR3 regions were amplified. The HTBI primer set served for first-round RT-PCR of the TCR CDR3. Using its own MiXCR run on the multiplex PCR reads, TCRdb lists one record per CDR3 protein. Here the sample spans 250,000 to 400,000 distinct CDR3 sequences, around 15% being singletons. Specimen: blood. The receptors shown here come from a woman aged 40-49 years with Graves' ophthalmopathy.

This clonotype has ten or more counts. The CDR3 region has the DNA TGCAGTGCTAGAGAATGGCGGGGTAGCTCCTACAATGAGCAGTTCTTC. Protein sequence: CSAREWRGSSYNEQFF. The chain has TRBV20-1 and TRBJ2-1, with D possibly being TRBD2 (6 bases). The CDR3 totals 16 residues. Trimming pared 0 bases from V and 0 bases from J, leaving 12 bases between. Germline V gene lookup returns CDR1 DFQATT and CDR2 SNEGSKA (reference sequence).

Many counts were recorded for this clonotype. The chain employs TRBV12-3 or TRBV12-4 and TRBJ2-2, with no clear D. The CDR3 covers 13 residues. Deletions cut 5 bases from V and 6 bases from J, with 10 bases between. The CDR3 DNA reads TGTGCCAGCAGTCCCATTGGGGCCGGGGAGCTGTTTTTT. Translated: CASSPIGAGELFF.

This clonotype showed up many times. A read error may explain this, as a much larger clone is one base away. V usage is TRBV5-1 and J usage is TRBJ2-7; D gene uncertain. Germline V lookup: CDR1 SGHRS, CDR2 YFSETQ. This CDR3 is built from 11 residues. The CDR3 region is CASSLDYEQYF. The CDR3, as DNA: TGTGCCAGCAGCTTAGACTACGAGCAGTACTTC.

To note about this clonotype: Possible read error: a much larger clone is one base away. The chain combines TRBV29-1 with TRBJ1-4; no clear D. The V gene's germline CDR1 is SQVTM and CDR2 ANQGSEA. This CDR3 spans 12 amino acids. CDR3 protein: CSVGQTNEKPFF. In DNA form, the CDR3 reads TGCAGCGTTGGGCAGACTAATGAAAAACCGTTTTTT.

Many counts were recorded for this clonotype. The rearrangement links TRBV2 to TRBJ1-1, with TRBD1 matching 8 bases. V was clipped by 5 bases and J by 7 bases; unmatched bases: 6. The CDR3 loop spans 13 amino acids. Germline CDR1 and CDR2: SNHLY and FYNNEI. This chain's CDR3 is CASSSRQGIEAFF. The CDR3, as DNA: TGTGCCAGCAGTTCTAGACAGGGGATTGAAGCTTTCTTT.